This is a list of T cell receptor beta chains from one sample in a study of blood T cell repertoires in COVID-19. Repertoires were generated with immunoSEQ multiplex PCR, while TCRdb's copy carries only in-frame clones and drops some. This sample carries approximately 200,000 clones, approximately 84% of them seen once, and the ten largest clones take roughly 7%. The sequencing input was peripheral blood. The source of these receptors is an elderly woman with COVID-19, enrolled during active disease. CDR3s include the opening cysteine and the closing phenylalanine or tryptophan. Fields, in order: J gene, clone size, D gene, CDR3 length, V gene, CDR3 protein, CDR3 DNA. D genes are given only for firm matches. Clone size, where shown, is once, few, many, or a class for clones that have expanded.

>TRBJ1-4|few|TRBD1|14|TRBV25-1
CASRDGQVNEKLFF
TGTGCCAGCAGGGACGGACAGGTCAATGAAAAACTGTTTTTT
>TRBJ2-7|-|TRBD1|13|TRBV10-3
CAIRTGGGYEQYF
TGTGCCATCAGAACAGGGGGCGGCTACGAGCAGTACTTC
>TRBJ1-4|-|-|16|TRBV18
CASSQRLLSTNEKLFF
TGTGCCAGCTCCCAGCGGCTCCTTTCAACTAATGAAAAACTGTTTTTT
>TRBJ2-2|once|TRBD1|14|TRBV2
CASSGTGGRGELFF
TGTGCCAGCAGTGGGACAGGGGGCAGAGGGGAGCTGTTTTTT
>TRBJ1-2|-|-|15|TRBV19
CASSIARGGSYGYTF
TGTGCCAGTAGTATTGCCCGCGGGGGATCCTATGGCTACACCTTC
>TRBJ1-1|-|-|14|TRBV5-4
CASSKTTGNTEAFF
TGTGCCAGCAGCAAGACGACAGGGAACACTGAAGCTTTCTTT
>TRBJ1-2|few|-|14|TRBV7-2
CASRIPDSYYGYTF
TGTGCCAGCAGGATCCCGGACAGTTACTATGGCTACACCTTC
>TRBJ2-1|-|TRBD2|20|TRBV7-2
CASSLASWASGGDSYNEQFF
TGTGCCAGCAGCTTAGCGAGCTGGGCGTCGGGGGGGGATTCCTACAATGAGCAGTTCTTC
>TRBJ1-2|few|TRBD1|14|TRBV4-1
CASSSLDRLYGYTF
TGCGCCAGCAGCTCCCTGGACAGGCTCTATGGCTACACCTTC
>TRBJ2-5|-|TRBD2|14|TRBV7-9
CASSLLAGGETQYF
TGTGCCAGCAGCTTGTTAGCGGGGGGGGAGACCCAGTACTTC
>TRBJ1-4|-|-|13|TRBV5-1
CASRGGPNEKLFF
TGCGCCAGCAGGGGGGGGCCTAATGAAAAACTGTTTTTT
>TRBJ1-1|once|-|15|TRBV3-1/TRBV3-2
CASSARGEGNTEAFF
TGTGCCAGCAGCGCCCGTGGGGAGGGGAACACTGAAGCTTTCTTT
>TRBJ2-2|-|-|13|TRBV6-5
CASSPQGTGELFF
TGTGCCAGCAGTCCTCAGGGGACCGGGGAGCTGTTTTTT
>TRBJ2-3|-|-|12|TRBV2
CASRDSYALGNF
TGTGCCAGCAGGGACAGTTACGCCTTAGGGAATTTT
>TRBJ1-2|few|TRBD1|15|TRBV5-1
CASSPGDRAVIGYTF
TGCGCCAGCAGCCCGGGGGACAGGGCGGTTATTGGCTACACCTTC
>TRBJ2-1|-|TRBD2|17|TRBV5-5
CASSFLSGGSSYNEQFF
TGTGCCAGCAGCTTTTTGAGCGGGGGGAGCTCCTACAATGAGCAGTTCTTC
>TRBJ1-1|-|-|14|TRBV2
CASRRQDLNTEAFF
TGTGCCAGCAGACGACAGGACCTAAACACTGAAGCTTTCTTT
>TRBJ1-1|-|-|13|TRBV3-1/TRBV3-2
CASSPLTGTEAFF
TGTGCCAGCAGCCCCCTAACGGGGACTGAAGCTTTCTTT
>TRBJ1-2|few|TRBD1|15|TRBV18
CASSPPLQGLYGYTF
TGTGCCAGCTCACCACCACTACAGGGGTTGTATGGCTACACCTTC
>TRBJ1-2|-|-|14|TRBV9
CASSPSHENYGYTF
TGTGCCAGCAGCCCCTCCCACGAGAACTATGGCTACACCTTC
>TRBJ1-1|-|TRBD1|16|TRBV15
CATSRDPRTGETEAFF
TGTGCCACCAGCAGAGATCCCCGGACAGGGGAAACTGAAGCTTTCTTT
>TRBJ2-5|-|-|11|TRBV7-8
CASSRLETQYF
TGTGCCAGCAGTCGACTGGAGACCCAGTACTTC
>TRBJ1-5|-|TRBD1|17|TRBV19
CASSPLDRVSSNQPQHF
TGTGCCAGTAGTCCCCTGGACAGGGTTTCGAGCAATCAGCCCCAGCATTTT
>TRBJ2-7|-|-|12|TRBV6-6
CASSYQIYEQYF
TGTGCCAGCAGTTACCAGATCTACGAGCAGTACTTC
>TRBJ1-5|-|-|14|TRBV4-1
CASSALGGIQPQHF
TGCGCCAGCAGCGCCCTGGGGGGAATTCAGCCCCAGCATTTT
>TRBJ1-6|-|-|13|TRBV9
CASSGQGNSPLHF
TGTGCCAGCAGCGGGCAGGGCAATTCACCCCTCCACTTT
>TRBJ2-2|-|-|16|TRBV5-1
CASSYTSGYTSGELFF
TGCGCCAGCAGCTACACCAGCGGTTATACCTCCGGGGAGCTGTTTTTT
>TRBJ1-2|-|-|12|TRBV29-1
CSVDREGYGYTF
TGCAGCGTTGACAGGGAAGGGTATGGCTACACCTTC
>TRBJ2-1|once|TRBD2|17|TRBV7-9
CASSSPGLAGAYNEQFF
TGTGCCAGCAGCTCTCCGGGACTAGCGGGTGCCTACAATGAGCAGTTCTTC
>TRBJ1-2|once|-|13|TRBV2
CASSLQGKDGYTF
TGTGCCAGCAGCCTACAGGGTAAGGATGGCTACACCTTC
>TRBJ2-7|-|TRBD2|14|TRBV2
CASSVGWGGSEQYF
TGTGCCAGCAGTGTAGGGTGGGGGGGTTCCGAGCAGTACTTC
>TRBJ2-2|-|-|13|TRBV5-6
CASSRREMGELFF
TGTGCCAGCAGCAGGAGGGAGATGGGGGAGCTGTTTTTT
>TRBJ1-5|-|-|15|TRBV2
CASSESGGGNQPQHF
TGTGCCAGCAGTGAATCGGGAGGAGGCAATCAGCCCCAGCATTTT
>TRBJ1-1|-|TRBD1|14|TRBV5-1
CASSRTGTGTEAFF
TGCGCCAGCAGCCGGACAGGGACGGGCACTGAAGCTTTCTTT
>TRBJ2-7|-|TRBD2|15|TRBV6-5
CASTNAGEGAYEQYF
TGTGCCAGCACCAACGCGGGGGAGGGTGCCTACGAGCAGTACTTC
>TRBJ2-2|once|-|14|TRBV5-1
CASSLRTDTGELFF
TGCGCCAGCAGCTTGCGGACAGATACCGGGGAGCTGTTTTTT
>TRBJ2-1|-|TRBD2|13|TRBV28
CASGLREGVEQFF
TGTGCCAGCGGTCTCCGGGAGGGAGTGGAGCAGTTCTTC